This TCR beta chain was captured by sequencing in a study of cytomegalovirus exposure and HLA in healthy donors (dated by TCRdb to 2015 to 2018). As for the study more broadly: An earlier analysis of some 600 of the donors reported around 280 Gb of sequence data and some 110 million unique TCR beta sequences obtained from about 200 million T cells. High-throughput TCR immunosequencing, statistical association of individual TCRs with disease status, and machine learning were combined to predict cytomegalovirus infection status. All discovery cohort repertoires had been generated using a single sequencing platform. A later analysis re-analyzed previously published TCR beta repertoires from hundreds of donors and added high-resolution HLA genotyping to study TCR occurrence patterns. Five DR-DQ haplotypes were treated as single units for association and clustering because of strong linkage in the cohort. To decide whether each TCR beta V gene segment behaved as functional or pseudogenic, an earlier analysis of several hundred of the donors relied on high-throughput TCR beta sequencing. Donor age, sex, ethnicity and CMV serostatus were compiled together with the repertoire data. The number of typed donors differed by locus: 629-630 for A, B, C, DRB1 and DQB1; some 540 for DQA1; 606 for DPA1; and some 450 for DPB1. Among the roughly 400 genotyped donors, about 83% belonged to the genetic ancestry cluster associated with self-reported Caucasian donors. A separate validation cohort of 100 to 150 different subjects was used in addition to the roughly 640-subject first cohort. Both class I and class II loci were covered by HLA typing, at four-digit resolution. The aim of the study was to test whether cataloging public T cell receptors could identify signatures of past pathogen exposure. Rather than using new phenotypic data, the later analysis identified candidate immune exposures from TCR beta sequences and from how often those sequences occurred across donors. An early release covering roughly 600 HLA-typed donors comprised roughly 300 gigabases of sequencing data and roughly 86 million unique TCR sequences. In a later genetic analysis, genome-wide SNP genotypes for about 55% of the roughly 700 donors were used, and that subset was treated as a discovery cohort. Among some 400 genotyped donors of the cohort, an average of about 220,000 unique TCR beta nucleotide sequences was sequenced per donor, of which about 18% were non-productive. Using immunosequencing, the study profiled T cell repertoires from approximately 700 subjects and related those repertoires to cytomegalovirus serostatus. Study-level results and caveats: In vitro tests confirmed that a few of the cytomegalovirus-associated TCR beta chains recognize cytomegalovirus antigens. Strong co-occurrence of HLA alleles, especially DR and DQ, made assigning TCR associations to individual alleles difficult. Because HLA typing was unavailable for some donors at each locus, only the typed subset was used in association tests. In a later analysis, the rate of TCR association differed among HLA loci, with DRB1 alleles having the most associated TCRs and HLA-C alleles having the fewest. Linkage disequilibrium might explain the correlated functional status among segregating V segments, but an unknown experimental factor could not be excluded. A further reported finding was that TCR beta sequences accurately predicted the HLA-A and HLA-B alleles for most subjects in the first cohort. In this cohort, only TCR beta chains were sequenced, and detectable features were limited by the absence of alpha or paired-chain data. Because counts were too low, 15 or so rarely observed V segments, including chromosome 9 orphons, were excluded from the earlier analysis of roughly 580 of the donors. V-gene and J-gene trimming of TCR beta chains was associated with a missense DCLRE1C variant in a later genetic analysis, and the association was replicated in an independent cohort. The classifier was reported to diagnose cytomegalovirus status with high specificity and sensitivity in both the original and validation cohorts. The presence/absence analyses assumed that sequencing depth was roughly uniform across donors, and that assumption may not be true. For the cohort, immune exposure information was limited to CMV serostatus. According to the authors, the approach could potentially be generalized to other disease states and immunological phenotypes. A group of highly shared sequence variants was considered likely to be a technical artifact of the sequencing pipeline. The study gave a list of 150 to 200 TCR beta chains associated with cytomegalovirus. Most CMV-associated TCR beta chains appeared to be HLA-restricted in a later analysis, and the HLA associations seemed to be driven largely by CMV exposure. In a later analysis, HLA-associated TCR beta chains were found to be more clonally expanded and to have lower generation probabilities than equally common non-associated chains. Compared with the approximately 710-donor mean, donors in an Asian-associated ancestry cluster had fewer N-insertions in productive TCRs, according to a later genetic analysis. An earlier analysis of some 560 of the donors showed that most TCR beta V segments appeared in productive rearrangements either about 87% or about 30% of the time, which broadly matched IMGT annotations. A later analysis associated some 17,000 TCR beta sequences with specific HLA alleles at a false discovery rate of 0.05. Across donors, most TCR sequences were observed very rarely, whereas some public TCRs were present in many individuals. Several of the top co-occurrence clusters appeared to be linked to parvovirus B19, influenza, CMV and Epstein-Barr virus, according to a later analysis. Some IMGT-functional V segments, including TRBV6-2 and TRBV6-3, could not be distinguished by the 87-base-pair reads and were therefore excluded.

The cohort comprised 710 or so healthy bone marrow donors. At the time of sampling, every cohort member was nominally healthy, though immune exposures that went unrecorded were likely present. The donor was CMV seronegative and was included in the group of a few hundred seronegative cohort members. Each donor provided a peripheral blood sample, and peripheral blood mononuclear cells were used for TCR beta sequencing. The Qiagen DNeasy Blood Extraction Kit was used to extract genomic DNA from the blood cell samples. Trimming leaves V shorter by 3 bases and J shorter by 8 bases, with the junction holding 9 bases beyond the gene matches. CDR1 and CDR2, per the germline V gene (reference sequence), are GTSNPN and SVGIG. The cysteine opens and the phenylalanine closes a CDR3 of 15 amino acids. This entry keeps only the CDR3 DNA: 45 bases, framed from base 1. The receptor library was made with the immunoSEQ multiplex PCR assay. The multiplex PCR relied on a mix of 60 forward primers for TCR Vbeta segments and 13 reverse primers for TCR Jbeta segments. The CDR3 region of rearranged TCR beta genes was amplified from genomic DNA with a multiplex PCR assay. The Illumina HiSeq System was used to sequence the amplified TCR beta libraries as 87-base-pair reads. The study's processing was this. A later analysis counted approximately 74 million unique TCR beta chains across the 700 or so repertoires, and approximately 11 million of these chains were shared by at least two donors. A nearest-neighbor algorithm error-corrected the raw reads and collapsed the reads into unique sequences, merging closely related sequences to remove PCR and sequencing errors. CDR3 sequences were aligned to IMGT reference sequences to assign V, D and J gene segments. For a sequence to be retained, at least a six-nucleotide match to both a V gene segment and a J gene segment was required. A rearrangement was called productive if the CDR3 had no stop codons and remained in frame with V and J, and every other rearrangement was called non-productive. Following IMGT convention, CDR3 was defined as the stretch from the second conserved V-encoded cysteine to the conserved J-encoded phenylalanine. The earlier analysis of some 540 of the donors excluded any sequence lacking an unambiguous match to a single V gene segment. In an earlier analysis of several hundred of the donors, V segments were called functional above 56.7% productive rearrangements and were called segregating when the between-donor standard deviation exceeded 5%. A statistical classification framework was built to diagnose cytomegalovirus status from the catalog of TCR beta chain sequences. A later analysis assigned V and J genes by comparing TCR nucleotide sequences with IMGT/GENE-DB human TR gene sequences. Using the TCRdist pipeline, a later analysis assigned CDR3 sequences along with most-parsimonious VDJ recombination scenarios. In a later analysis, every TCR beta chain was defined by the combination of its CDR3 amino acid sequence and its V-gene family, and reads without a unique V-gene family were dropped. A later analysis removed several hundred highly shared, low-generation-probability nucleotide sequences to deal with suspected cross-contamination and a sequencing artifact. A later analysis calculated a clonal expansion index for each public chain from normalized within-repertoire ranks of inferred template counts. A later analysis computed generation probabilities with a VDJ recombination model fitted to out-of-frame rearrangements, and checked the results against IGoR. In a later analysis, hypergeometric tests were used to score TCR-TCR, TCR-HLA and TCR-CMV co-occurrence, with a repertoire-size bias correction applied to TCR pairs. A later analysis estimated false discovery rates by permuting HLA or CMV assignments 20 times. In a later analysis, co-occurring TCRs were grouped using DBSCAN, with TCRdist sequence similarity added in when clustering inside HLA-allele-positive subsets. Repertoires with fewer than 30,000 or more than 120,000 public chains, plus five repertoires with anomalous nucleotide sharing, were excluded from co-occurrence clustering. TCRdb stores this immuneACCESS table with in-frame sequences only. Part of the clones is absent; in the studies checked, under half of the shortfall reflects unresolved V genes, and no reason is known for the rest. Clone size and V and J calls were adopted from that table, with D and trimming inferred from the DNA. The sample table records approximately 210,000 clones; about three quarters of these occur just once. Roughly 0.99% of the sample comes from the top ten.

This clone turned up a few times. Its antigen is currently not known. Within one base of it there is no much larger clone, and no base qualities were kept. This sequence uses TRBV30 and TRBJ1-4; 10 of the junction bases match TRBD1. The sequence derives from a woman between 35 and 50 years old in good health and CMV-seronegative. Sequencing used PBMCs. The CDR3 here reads CAWSPKTGGGEKLFF. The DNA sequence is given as TGTGCCTGGAGCCCCAAGACAGGGGGCGGCGAAAAACTGTTTTTT.